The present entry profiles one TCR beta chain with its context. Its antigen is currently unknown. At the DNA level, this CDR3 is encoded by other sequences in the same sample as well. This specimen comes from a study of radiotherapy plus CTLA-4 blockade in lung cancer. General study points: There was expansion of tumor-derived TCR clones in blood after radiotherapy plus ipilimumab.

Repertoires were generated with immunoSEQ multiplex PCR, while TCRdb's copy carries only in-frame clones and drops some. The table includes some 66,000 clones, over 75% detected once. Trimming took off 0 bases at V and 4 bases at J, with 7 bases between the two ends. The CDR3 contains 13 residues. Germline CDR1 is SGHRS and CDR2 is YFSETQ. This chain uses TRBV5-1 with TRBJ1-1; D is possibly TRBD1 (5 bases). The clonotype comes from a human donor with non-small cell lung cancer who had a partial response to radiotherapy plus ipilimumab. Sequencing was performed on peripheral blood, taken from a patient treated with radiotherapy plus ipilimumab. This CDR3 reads CASSLAGVTEAFF. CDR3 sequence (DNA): TGCGCCAGCAGCTTGGCGGGGGTCACTGAAGCTTTCTTT.